A selection of T cell receptor beta chains follows, all from one sample in a study of cytomegalovirus exposure and HLA in healthy donors. Sequencing used immunoSEQ multiplex PCR; TCRdb keeps in-frame clones, though not all of them. The sample lists 80,000 to 130,000 clones; around 75% were seen once. The sample taken for sequencing was PBMCs. Receptors were obtained from a woman aged 18-35 years in good health and CMV-seropositive. CDR3s include the opening cysteine and the closing phenylalanine or tryptophan. Rows may omit the clone size; those that give it use once, few, many or a size class.

CDR3: CASSPSGTGGSYEQYF
J: TRBJ2-7
size: once
V: TRBV28

CDR3: CASTAAGPGGELFF
J: TRBJ2-2
size: few
V: TRBV7-3

CDR3: CAISESITGEPGELFF
J: TRBJ2-2
size: NA
V: TRBV10-3

CDR3: CASSLGTLDTQYF
J: TRBJ2-3
size: NA
V: TRBV11-2

CDR3: CAWSVSGVDYNEQFF
J: TRBJ2-1
size: few
V: TRBV30

CDR3: CSVESPGETQYF
J: TRBJ2-5
size: NA
V: TRBV29-1

CDR3: CASSLGLAGENEQFF
J: TRBJ2-1
size: NA
V: TRBV6-1

CDR3: CASSLLAGVGELFF
J: TRBJ2-2
size: few
V: TRBV28

CDR3: CASSATTGVTEAFF
J: TRBJ1-1
size: few
V: TRBV5-1

CDR3: CASRPTGQPERNTIYF
J: TRBJ1-3
size: once
V: TRBV28

CDR3: CAWSLGTDDYGYTF
J: TRBJ1-2
size: few
V: TRBV30

CDR3: CASSLRTSGNQETQYF
J: TRBJ2-5
size: once
V: TRBV5-4

CDR3: CASSVGGTGAGNTIYF
J: TRBJ1-3
size: NA
V: TRBV9

CDR3: CASSSQGLAIGEQFF
J: TRBJ2-1
size: NA
V: TRBV11-1

CDR3: CASSIFPGQAGVEAFF
J: TRBJ1-1
size: NA
V: TRBV19

CDR3: CASSSRVESGYGYTF
J: TRBJ1-2
size: NA
V: TRBV27